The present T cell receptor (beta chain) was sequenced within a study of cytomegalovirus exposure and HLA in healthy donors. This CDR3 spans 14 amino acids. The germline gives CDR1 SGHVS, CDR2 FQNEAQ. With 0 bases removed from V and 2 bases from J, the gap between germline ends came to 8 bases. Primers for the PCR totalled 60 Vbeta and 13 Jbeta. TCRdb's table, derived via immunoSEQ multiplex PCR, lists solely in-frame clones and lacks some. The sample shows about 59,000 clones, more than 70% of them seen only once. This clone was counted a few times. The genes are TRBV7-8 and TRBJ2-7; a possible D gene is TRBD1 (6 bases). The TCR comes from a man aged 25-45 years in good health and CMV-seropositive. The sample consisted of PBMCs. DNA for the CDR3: TGTGCCAGCAGCTTAGCTACAGGGACCTACGAGCAGTACTTC. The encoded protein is CASSLATGTYEQYF.